This T cell receptor beta chain was identified in a study of post-analysis software for immune sequencing data. Study-level information: Patients with relapsing-remitting, secondary progressive and progressive-relapsing multiple sclerosis courses were all represented. Study outcomes and limitations: People with multiple sclerosis had a significantly lower normalized Chao1 diversity than controls did. When patients were compared with controls, about 5 TRBV segments were more frequent, TRBV5-6, TRBV5-1 and TRBV20-1 among them.

A remark on this clonotype: No antigen is known for it. The junction differs from germline at one of its ends, possibly a read error.

Libraries were made from TCR beta cDNA, and they carried unique molecular identifiers. Each sample of about 0.95 to 11 million input T cells yielded 500,000 or so cDNA molecules, so each molecule approximated one T cell. TCRdb passed the PCR reads through MiXCR, listing each CDR3 protein once. The data hold roughly 700,000 distinct CDR3 sequences, with 25% to 30% observed a single time. The CDR3 covers 14 residues. Germline CDR1 is MNHEY and CDR2 is SVGAGI. The sequenced material came from blood. The genes are TRBV6-5 and TRBJ2-1, with a tentative D call TRBD2 (6 bases). The origin of this receptor is a girl under 18 with multiple sclerosis. This CDR3 reads CATSFGSSYNEQFF. CDR3 in DNA: TGTGCCACCAGTTTCGGGAGCTCCTACAATGAGCAGTTCTTC.